This TCR beta chain originates from a study of beta chain features in type 1 diabetes. Study-level results: A moderate, significant TCRB CDR3 shortening appeared in type 1 diabetes across four CD4+ subsets.

Expressed TCRB transcripts were sequenced after all isolated RNA was converted to cDNA. Around 940,000 reads per sample were averaged for stem cell-like memory samples. This table comes from immunoSEQ multiplex PCR, and its TCRdb copy is limited to in-frame clones, with some not included. Among approximately 100,000 clones listed, approximately 39% were seen once. Germline V CDR1 and CDR2: MNHEY, SMNVEV (reference sequence). V lost 5 bases and J 8 bases, leaving 16 bases between the germline ends. The CDR3 spans 13 residues. Blood was drawn once from each donor into heparinised tubes. The draws averaged about 120 mL. As to this clone: Antigen: not known.

V usage is TRBV27 and J usage is TRBJ2-7, with a weak D call TRBD1 (6 bases). This sequence was found in a woman aged 18 to 35 in good health. The source material was stem cell memory CD4+ T cells from blood. The CDR3 sequence is CASSEPGHRKQYF. The DNA for the CDR3 is TGTGCCAGCAGTGAGCCGGGACATAGGAAGCAGTACTTC.